Following are 13 T cell receptor beta chains from one sample sequenced in a study of CD8+ T cells in alopecia areata. cDNA reverse transcribed from extracted RNA served as the sequencing template. Produced via immunoSEQ multiplex PCR; TCRdb's table is partial and in-frame only. Of about 120,000 clones in the sample, roughly two fifths were seen once. Specimen: CD4+ T cells sorted from blood. All receptors come from a human donor with alopecia areata.

This clone was observed a few times. This sequence joins TRBV7-2 and TRBJ1-5, with D possibly matching TRBD1 (6 bases). The CDR3 is made up of 14 amino acids. V lost 5 bases, J lost 9 bases, and 17 bases lay in between. The germline CDR1 and CDR2 sequences are SGHTA and FQGNSA. This CDR3 is CASSPQQGARPQHF. The CDR3 DNA is TGTGCCAGCAGCCCCCAACAGGGCGCAAGGCCCCAGCATTTT.

V and J are TRBV29-1 and TRBJ2-4, with TRBD2 matching over 9 bases. The CDR3 runs to 15 residues. The germline V gene has CDR1 SQVTM and CDR2 ANQGSEA. The CDR3 sequence is CSVRAGGRAKNIQYF. CDR3 coding DNA: TGCAGTGTCCGGGCGGGAGGGAGAGCCAAAAACATTCAGTACTTC.

The CDR3 nucleotides are TGTGCCAGCAGGGTACGGGGGGGCGATGAGCAGTTCTTC. Translating gives CASRVRGGDEQFF. The V call is TRBV7-2, the J call TRBJ2-1; 8 nucleotides agree with TRBD2. The V gene end was trimmed by 6 bases and the J gene end by 8 bases; junction bases not matched to a gene: 6. Per the germline V gene, CDR1 is SGHTA and CDR2 is FQGNSA. This CDR3 comprises 13 residues.

The sample holds a few counts of this clone. The chain carries TRBV5-1 and TRBJ2-1; 7 nucleotides agree with TRBD1. V gave up 1 base and J gave up 3 bases; unmatched junction bases: 10. Germline CDR1 and CDR2: SGHRS and YFSETQ. This CDR3 comprises 17 residues. CDR3 sequence (DNA): TGCGCCAGCAGCTTGTCCGCAGGGGGTAATTTCTACAATGAGCAGTTCTTC. Protein sequence: CASSLSAGGNFYNEQFF.

The chain carries TRBV11-1 and TRBJ2-5; D uncertain. The CDR3 has 12 residues. The V end lost 0 bases, the J end lost 7 bases, and 6 bases lay between the germline ends. CDR1 SGHAT and CDR2 FQDESV come from the germline V gene (reference sequence). The CDR3 DNA follows: TGTGCCAGCAGCTTAGCTCGAGCGACCCAGTACTTC. Encoded protein: CASSLARATQYF.

The rearrangement links TRBV29-1 to TRBJ2-1; TRBD2 might be the D (5 bases). The V gene lost 4 bases and the J gene lost 7 bases, with 17 bases spanning the gap. Germline-derived CDR1 and CDR2 are SQVTM and ANQGSEA. The CDR3 is made up of 14 amino acids. CDR3 DNA sequence: TGCAGCGTTGGAGCTAGCCTAGAGGTGAATGAGCAGTTCTTC. Translation gives CSVGASLEVNEQFF.

The chain recombines TRBV30 with TRBJ2-7, with 8 bases fitting TRBD1. Germline values: CDR1 GTSNPN, CDR2 SVGIG (reference sequence). This CDR3 has 14 amino acids. CDR3 sequence: CALTGQGKSYEQYF. The CDR3 coding sequence is TGTGCGCTAACCGGACAGGGTAAATCCTACGAGCAGTACTTC.

The sample holds a few counts of this clone. The chain links TRBV30 to TRBJ1-5, with 8 bases that match TRBD1. The CDR3 runs 15 residues. The ends lost 2 bases at V and 2 bases at J; junction bases unmatched: 5. The germline V gene has CDR1 GTSNPN and CDR2 SVGIG (reference sequence). Written as DNA, the CDR3 is TGTGCCTGGAGTCGGACAGGGAATCGCAATCAGCCCCAGCATTTT. This sequence encodes CAWSRTGNRNQPQHF.

The rearrangement joins TRBV29-1 to TRBJ1-2; 7 positions match TRBD1. Germline assignment: CDR1 SQVTM and CDR2 ANQGSEA. Trimming at V came to 3 bases and at J to 5 bases, leaving 9 bases not matched to a gene. The CDR3 is 14 residues long. CDR3 sequence (DNA): TGCAGCGTTGACCAAGGGACAGCGGCTTATGGCTACACCTTC. Its translation is CSVDQGTAAYGYTF.

J is TRBJ2-1 and V is TRBV7-2; the D gene is possibly TRBD2 (6 bases). From germline, CDR1 is SGHTA and CDR2 FQGNSA. Deletions cut 8 bases from V and 6 bases from J, with 14 bases between. This CDR3 region has 13 residues. The CDR3 DNA sequence: TGTGCCAGCGGCGGGCAGCGGGTCAATGAGCAGTTCTTC. Translating it yields CASGGQRVNEQFF.

The chain links TRBV7-9 to TRBJ2-3; no clear D gene. Trimming took off 4 bases at V and 2 bases at J, with 4 bases between the two ends. Germline CDR1 and CDR2: SEHNR and FQNEAQ (reference sequence). The CDR3 runs 12 residues. CDR3: CASSSITDTQYF. The CDR3, as DNA: TGTGCCAGCAGCTCCATCACAGATACGCAGTATTTT.

The V call is TRBV30, the J call TRBJ2-5; tentative D call: TRBD1 (5 bases). The germline V and J ends were trimmed by 5 bases and 1 base, with 8 bases remaining between them. In germline, CDR1 is GTSNPN, CDR2 SVGIG (reference sequence). The CDR3 totals 12 residues. CDR3 nucleotides: TGTGCCTGGGGACAATCCCAAGAGACCCAGTACTTC. Its translation: CAWGQSQETQYF.

The table lists this clone with a few counts. This chain uses TRBV7-2 with TRBJ1-5, with a tentative D call TRBD1 (6 bases). Germline V gene sequence: CDR1 SGHTA, CDR2 FQGNSA. The CDR3 has 15 amino acids. V was cut by 3 bases and J by 1 base, with 10 bases left in between. CDR3 DNA: TGTGCCAGCAGCTTTGGACAGTACAGCAATCAGCCCCAGCATTTT. Translating it yields CASSFGQYSNQPQHF.